Here is one T cell receptor beta chain with its context. Its antigen is not known. This specimen belongs to a study of shared clonotypes between healthy human individuals. Findings and caveats of the study: The generation probabilities recorded for non-shared clonotypes fell below those of clonotypes shared by all four donors. Although depth was large, rarefaction showed that sequencing of the sorted subsets was incomplete.

The germline V gene encodes CDR1 KGHSH and CDR2 LQKENI. The CDR3 covers 16 residues. Trimming left V 0 bases short and J 0 bases short, with 9 bases between. Repertoires were generated with immunoSEQ multiplex PCR, while TCRdb's copy carries only in-frame clones and drops some. The sample shows roughly 1.4 million clones, approximately 98.5% of them seen only once. The gene calls are TRBV18 and TRBJ2-1; no definite D call. This receptor was taken from a man aged 25-40 years in good health. The specimen sequenced was naive CD4+ T cells sorted from blood. Subset given: CD45RA+ positively selected. The CDR3 DNA reads TGTGCCAGCTCACCACCAGCAGCCGGCTCCTACAATGAGCAGTTCTTC. Protein product: CASSPPAAGSYNEQFF.